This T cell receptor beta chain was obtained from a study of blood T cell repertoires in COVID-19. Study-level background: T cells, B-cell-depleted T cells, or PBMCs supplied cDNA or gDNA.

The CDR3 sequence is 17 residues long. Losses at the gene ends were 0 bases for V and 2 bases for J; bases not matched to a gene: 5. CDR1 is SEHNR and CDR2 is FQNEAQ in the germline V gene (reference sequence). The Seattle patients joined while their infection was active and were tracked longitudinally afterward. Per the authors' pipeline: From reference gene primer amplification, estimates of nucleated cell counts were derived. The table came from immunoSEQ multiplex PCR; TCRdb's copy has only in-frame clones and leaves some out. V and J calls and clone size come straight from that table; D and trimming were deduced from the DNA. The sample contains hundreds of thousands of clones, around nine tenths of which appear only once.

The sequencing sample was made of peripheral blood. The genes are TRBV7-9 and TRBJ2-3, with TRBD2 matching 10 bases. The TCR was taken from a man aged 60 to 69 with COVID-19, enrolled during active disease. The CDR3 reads CASSLAASGGHTDTQYF. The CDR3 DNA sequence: TGTGCCAGCAGCTTAGCGGCTAGCGGGGGACACACAGATACGCAGTATTTT.